The present T cell receptor beta chain was sequenced within a study of graft-versus-host responses after intestinal transplantation. As for the study in general: Anti-thymocyte globulin served as induction for all recipients, who then took tacrolimus and steroids for around 3 years.

The germline V gene has CDR1 ENHRY and CDR2 SYGVKD. The CDR3 extends over 15 amino acids. With 3 bases clipped from V and 4 bases from J, the junction kept 6 bases outside the gene matches. The table lists this clone with a few counts. As yet, its antigen is unknown. Notes on the study in general: Among recipient marrow samples, GvH clones were found; some appeared first in ileum or blood.

Only in-frame clones appear in the TCRdb table, and some are missing; sequencing was by immunoSEQ multiplex PCR. The sample shows around 100,000 clones, roughly 87% of them seen only once. Sequencing used unstimulated CD4+ T cells sorted from spleen or lymph node cells, obtained before transplant. This TCR derives from a human donor who was the organ donor for an intestinal transplant. The chain combines TRBV10-3 with TRBJ2-3; 8 nucleotides line up with TRBD1. The CDR3 loop is CAISEGGQVPDTQYF. CDR3 coding DNA: TGTGCCATCAGTGAAGGGGGACAGGTACCAGATACGCAGTATTTT.